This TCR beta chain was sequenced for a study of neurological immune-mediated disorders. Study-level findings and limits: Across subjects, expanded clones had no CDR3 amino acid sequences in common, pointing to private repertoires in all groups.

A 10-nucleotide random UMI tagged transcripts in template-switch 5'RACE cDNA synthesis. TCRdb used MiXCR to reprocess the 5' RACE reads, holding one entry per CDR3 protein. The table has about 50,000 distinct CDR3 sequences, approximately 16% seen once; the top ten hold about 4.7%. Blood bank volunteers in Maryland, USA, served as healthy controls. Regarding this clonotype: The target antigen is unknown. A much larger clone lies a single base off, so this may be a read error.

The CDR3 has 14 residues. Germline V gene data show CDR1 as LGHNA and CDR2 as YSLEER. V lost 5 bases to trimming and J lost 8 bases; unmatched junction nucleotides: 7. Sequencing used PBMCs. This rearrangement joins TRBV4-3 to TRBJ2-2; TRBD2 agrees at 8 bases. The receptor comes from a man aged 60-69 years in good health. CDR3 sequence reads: CASSKLAVKGELFF. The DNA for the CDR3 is TGCGCCAGCAGCAAACTAGCGGTTAAGGGGGAGCTGTTTTTT.